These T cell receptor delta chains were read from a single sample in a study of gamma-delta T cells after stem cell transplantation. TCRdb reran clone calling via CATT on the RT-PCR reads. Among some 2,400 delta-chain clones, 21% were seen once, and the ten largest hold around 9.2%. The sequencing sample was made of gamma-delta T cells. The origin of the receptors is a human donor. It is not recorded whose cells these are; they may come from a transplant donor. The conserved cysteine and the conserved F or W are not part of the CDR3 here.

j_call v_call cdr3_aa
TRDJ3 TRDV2 ACDVLGDTWDTRQMF
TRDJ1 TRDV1 ALGPLRGRAYTDKLI
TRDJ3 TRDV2 ACDTYGGGYASWDTRQMF
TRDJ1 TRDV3 AFDDIRLGDNVDGNTDKLI
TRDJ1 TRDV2 ACDTGGTDTDKLI
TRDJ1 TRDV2 ACDKRSGGYKDKLI
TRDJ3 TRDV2 ACDTVLGDSSWDTRQMF
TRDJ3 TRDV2 ACDTWGESSWDTRQMF
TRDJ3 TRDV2 ACDKYWGSSLDTRQMF
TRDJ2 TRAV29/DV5 AASALGMGSGAQLF
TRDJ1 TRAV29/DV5 AASAPGDRRLI
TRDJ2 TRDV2 ACDILGDGAAHLF
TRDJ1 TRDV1 ALGPRGDVLGDWGTDKLI
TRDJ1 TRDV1 ALGERGYAETDKLI
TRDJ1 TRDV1 AIGERGTRTSLGRSTRDKLI
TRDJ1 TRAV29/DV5 AASPRGGRLATSDTDKLI
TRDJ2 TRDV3 AFPEGILATAQLF
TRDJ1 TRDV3 AFGTKRVYTDKLI
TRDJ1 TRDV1 ALGELSPWGPMYTDKLI
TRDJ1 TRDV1 ALGERMGIPYTDKLI
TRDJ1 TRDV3 AFGAFRLITDKLI
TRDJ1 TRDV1 ALGENTSGLSTAWGYTDKLI